This T cell receptor (beta chain) was captured by sequencing in a study of control samples from healthy donors and cancer patients (dated by TCRdb to 2018 to 2020). CDR3 length: 13 amino acids, cysteine to phenylalanine. Only the CDR3 DNA stays, 39 bases, in frame from base 1. A distance of 11 bases separates the germline ends of V and J, which lose 5 bases and 7 bases respectively. As concerns this clone: Its binding antigen is unknown. No per-base quality is available; no much larger clone lies one base away.

The method was the immunoSEQ multiplex PCR assay. In TCRdb, the immuneACCESS table is reduced to in-frame sequences with V and J assigned. These tables do not hold every clone; where another copy was compared, an unresolved V gene accounts for under half, and the others remain unexplained. The sample table holds about 180,000 clones, of which 90% were seen once. Together, the top ten hold 1.4% of the sample. This sequence originates from a woman in her forties or fifties in good health. What was sequenced was blood. The chain was built from TRBV12-3 or TRBV12-4 and TRBJ2-2, with no reliable assignment of the D segment. The DNA is TGTGCCAGCAGTATCCAAATCCTCGGGGAGCTGTTTTTT. Its protein is CASSIQILGELFF.